This is a list of T cell receptor beta chains from one sample in a study of beta chain features in type 1 diabetes. Sequenced by immunoSEQ multiplex PCR; TCRdb stores in-frame clones only, minus some. The table has hundreds of thousands of clones, around 28% seen once. Material: naive CD4+ T cells from blood. The receptor source for this set is a man aged 18 to 29 in good health. Each CDR3 is given with its conserved first and last residue. The D gene is left open where the match is weak. Size tells how often a clone was seen (once, few, many) or the class of an expanded clone, and some rows leave it out.

NA TRBJ1-3 NA TRBV30 TGTGCCTGGAGTCTTGCAGGACCGCGTTCGGTAGGAAACACCATATATTTT CAWSLAGPRSVGNTIYF
NA TRBJ1-1 NA TRBV29-1 TGCAGCGTTAGGGAGTTGAACACTGAAGCTTTCTTT CSVRELNTEAFF
NA TRBJ2-1 NA TRBV20-1 TGCAGGGCGAACAATGAGCAGTTCTTC CRANNEQFF
few TRBJ1-2 NA TRBV4-3 TGCGCCAGCAGCCAAGATCTGAGACAGTGGAACTATGGCTACACCTTC CASSQDLRQWNYGYTF
NA TRBJ2-7 NA TRBV18 TGTGCCAGCTCCGCACCGGGTAGTAGCCATTACGAGCAGTACTTC CASSAPGSSHYEQYF
NA TRBJ2-1 TRBD1 TRBV30 TGTGCCTGGAGCAGGACAGGGGAACGGCAGTTCTTC CAWSRTGERQFF
few TRBJ1-1 NA TRBV19 TGTGCCAGTAGTATTACCAGGGACACTGAAGCTTTCTTT CASSITRDTEAFF
NA TRBJ2-1 TRBD2 TRBV15 TGTGCCACCAGCAGAGTCATGTTAGCGGGAGGTGGTAATGAGCAGTTCTTC CATSRVMLAGGGNEQFF
few TRBJ1-5 NA TRBV7-2 TGTGCCAGCAGCCGGGACGGATTCAGCCCCCAGCATTTT CASSRDGFSPQHF
NA TRBJ1-2 NA TRBV7-9 TGTGCCAGCAGCCTTACAGGAGGAGGCTACACCTTC CASSLTGGGYTF
NA TRBJ2-2 NA TRBV6-5 TGTGCCAGCAGTTACAGAAGATACACCGGGGAGCTGTTTTTT CASSYRRYTGELFF
few TRBJ1-5 NA TRBV6-5 TGTGCCAGCAGGCTAAAGGGGCTACAGCCCCAGCATTTT CASRLKGLQPQHF
NA TRBJ2-5 NA TRBV14 TGTGCCAGCAGCCAAGGTTTGGGGCGAGGTTTAGGAGAGACCCAGTACTTC CASSQGLGRGLGETQYF
few TRBJ2-7 NA TRBV5-8 TGTGCCAGCAGCCCAAAGGGACTGCAATTCTACGAGCAGTACTTC CASSPKGLQFYEQYF
few TRBJ2-3 TRBD2 TRBV29-1 TGCAGCGGTCGGGGCGGGAGGGCGGATACGCAGTATTTT CSGRGGRADTQYF
few TRBJ2-1 NA TRBV28 TGTGCCAGCAGTTCCCGGTGGAGCTCCTACAATGAGCAGTTCTTC CASSSRWSSYNEQFF
NA TRBJ2-3 NA TRBV5-1 TGCGCCAGCAGCTGGGATAGCACAGATACGCAGTATTTT CASSWDSTDTQYF
NA TRBJ2-3 NA TRBV11-1 TGTGCCAGCAGCAGAGCGAGGACAGATACGCAGTATTTT CASSRARTDTQYF
NA TRBJ2-7 NA TRBV18 TGTGCCAGCTCACCACGGGTTGAGCAGTACTTC CASSPRVEQYF
NA TRBJ2-1 NA TRBV9 TGTGCCAGCAGCGTAGGGGCGCAGGGTCCCGCCACTAATGAGCAGTTCTTC CASSVGAQGPATNEQFF
few TRBJ2-2 TRBD1 TRBV30 TGTGCCTCCCCTGTGGCAACAGGGGGCACCGGGGAGCTGTTTTTT CASPVATGGTGELFF
NA TRBJ2-7 NA TRBV28 TGTGCCAGCGACAGCCTAGCTTCCTACGAGCAGTACTTC CASDSLASYEQYF
few TRBJ2-5 TRBD1 TRBV18 TGTGCCAGCTCACCCGCGACAGGGGCACAAGAGACCCAGTACTTC CASSPATGAQETQYF
NA TRBJ2-7 NA TRBV7-2 TGTGCCAGCAGCCCCACCCCGCACGAGCAGTACTTC CASSPTPHEQYF
few TRBJ2-7 NA TRBV10-1 TGCGCCAGCAGTGACGACTACGAGCAGTACTTC CASSDDYEQYF
few TRBJ2-2 NA TRBV30 TGTGCCTGGAGTGTACAGTTGGAGGGAGGCGGGGAGCTGTTTTTT CAWSVQLEGGGELFF
few TRBJ2-1 NA TRBV9 TGTGCCAGCAGCGTAGATGGGCGGTTCTACAATGAGCAGTTCTTC CASSVDGRFYNEQFF
NA TRBJ1-5 NA TRBV7-2 TGTGCCAGCAGCTTAGTCGGCGGCGGAAGCAATCAGCCCCAGCATTTT CASSLVGGGSNQPQHF
NA TRBJ2-7 NA TRBV18 TGTGCCAGCTCACCAGCGGGTAGTCAGCTCGGAGAGCAGTACTTC CASSPAGSQLGEQYF
few TRBJ2-3 NA TRBV30 TGTGCCTGGAGTGCTACGAACTCGGCCGCACTCCGCACAGATACGCAGTATTTT CAWSATNSAALRTDTQYF
NA TRBJ2-1 TRBD1 TRBV29-1 TGCAGCGTTGGGACAGGTTATCACAATGAGCAGTTCTTC CSVGTGYHNEQFF
NA TRBJ1-2 NA TRBV9 TGTGCCAGCAGCGTTGGAGGGGCGAGCTATGGCTACACCTTC CASSVGGASYGYTF
few TRBJ1-1 NA TRBV9 TGTGCCAGCAGCGTGGGAGTTATGAACACTGAAGCTTTCTTT CASSVGVMNTEAFF
few TRBJ2-1 NA TRBV25-1 TGTGCCAGCAGTGACCCCACCCGGACAGCAACCAATGAGCAGTTCTTC CASSDPTRTATNEQFF
NA TRBJ2-1 NA TRBV29-1 TGCAGCCTTTCGGTGAGGAGCGGTCCCGAGGATGAGCAGTTCTTC CSLSVRSGPEDEQFF
few TRBJ2-1 TRBD2 TRBV5-6 TGTGCCAGCAGCTTCCGACTAGCGGGAGCCGATGAGCAGTTCTTC CASSFRLAGADEQFF
NA TRBJ2-3 NA TRBV5-1 TGCGCCAGCAGCTTTGGAGGGGAAGATACGCAGTATTTT CASSFGGEDTQYF
NA TRBJ2-1 NA TRBV28 TGTGCCAGCAGTTCACTTTGGACTACCGTTGAGCAGTTCTTC CASSSLWTTVEQFF
once TRBJ1-2 TRBD1 TRBV2 TGTGCCAGCAGCCTGGACAGGGGGGACGGCTACACCTTC CASSLDRGDGYTF
few TRBJ2-2 TRBD2 TRBV4-2 TGTGCCAGCAGCCAAGATCCTAGCGGGACGAACACCGGGGAGCTGTTTTTT CASSQDPSGTNTGELFF
NA TRBJ2-7 NA TRBV7-2 TGTGCCAGCAGCTTATCGGGCACCGTCCCCTACGAGCAGTACTTC CASSLSGTVPYEQYF
once TRBJ1-3 TRBD1 TRBV9 TGTGCCAGCACCAGGGACAGCGGAAACACCATATATTTT CASTRDSGNTIYF
NA TRBJ1-2 NA TRBV4-3 TGCGCCAGCAGCCAAGTACGGGCAGACTATGGCTACACCTTC CASSQVRADYGYTF
few TRBJ2-1 NA TRBV28 TGTGCCAGCAGTTTGGTTAGCAGGGGCTACAATGAGCAGTTCTTC CASSLVSRGYNEQFF
NA TRBJ2-1 NA TRBV30 TGTGCCTGGAGTGTCACACGGCGACCAAGCTCCTACAATGAGCAGTTCTTC CAWSVTRRPSSYNEQFF
NA TRBJ2-3 TRBD2 TRBV7-9 TGTGCCAGCAGCCTTCGGCGGACTAGCGATCATACGCAGTATTTT CASSLRRTSDHTQYF
NA TRBJ2-1 TRBD1 TRBV7-9 TGTGCCAGCAGCTTAGGGGACAGGGCGGGTGAGCAGTTCTTC CASSLGDRAGEQFF
few TRBJ1-3 NA TRBV29-1 TGCAGCGCCGTCTCAAACTCTGGGAACACCATATATTTT CSAVSNSGNTIYF
NA TRBJ1-5 TRBD1 TRBV9 TGTGCCAGCAGCGTAGGACAGGGAAATCAGCCCCAGCATTTT CASSVGQGNQPQHF
many TRBJ2-3 NA TRBV10-3 TGTGCCATCAGTGAGTCGAGCACAGATACGCAGTATTTT CAISESSTDTQYF
few TRBJ1-4 NA TRBV6-1 TGTGCCAGCAGTGACAGGGCCGAAAAACTGTTTTTT CASSDRAEKLFF
once TRBJ1-1 TRBD1 TRBV5-1 TGCGCCAGCAGCTTGGTGACAGGGGATGAAGCTTTCTTT CASSLVTGDEAFF
few TRBJ2-5 NA TRBV7-9 TGTGCCAGCAGCCAGAACCGGGAGACCCAGTACTTC CASSQNRETQYF
few TRBJ1-2 TRBD1 TRBV30 TGTGCCTGGAGCCGACAGGGATCTGGCTACACCTTC CAWSRQGSGYTF
NA TRBJ2-1 NA TRBV7-9 TGTGCCAGCAGCGTAACCCCCCGTAATGAGCAGTTCTTC CASSVTPRNEQFF
NA TRBJ2-3 NA TRBV9 TGTGCCAGCAGCTCCGGGACTTATGGTATCGGAGATACGCAGTATTTT CASSSGTYGIGDTQYF
NA TRBJ2-7 TRBD2 TRBV6-1 TGTGCCAGCAGTGGACGCGGGGGGCCGGACGAGCAGTACTTC CASSGRGGPDEQYF
NA TRBJ1-2 TRBD1 TRBV29-1 TGCAGCGTTGAAGATTATTACAGGGGTAGTAGTGGCTACACCTTC CSVEDYYRGSSGYTF
NA TRBJ2-5 NA TRBV7-9 TGTGCCAGCAGCTTAGCGTGGACAGCGAGCGACCCAGAGACCCAGTACTTC CASSLAWTASDPETQYF